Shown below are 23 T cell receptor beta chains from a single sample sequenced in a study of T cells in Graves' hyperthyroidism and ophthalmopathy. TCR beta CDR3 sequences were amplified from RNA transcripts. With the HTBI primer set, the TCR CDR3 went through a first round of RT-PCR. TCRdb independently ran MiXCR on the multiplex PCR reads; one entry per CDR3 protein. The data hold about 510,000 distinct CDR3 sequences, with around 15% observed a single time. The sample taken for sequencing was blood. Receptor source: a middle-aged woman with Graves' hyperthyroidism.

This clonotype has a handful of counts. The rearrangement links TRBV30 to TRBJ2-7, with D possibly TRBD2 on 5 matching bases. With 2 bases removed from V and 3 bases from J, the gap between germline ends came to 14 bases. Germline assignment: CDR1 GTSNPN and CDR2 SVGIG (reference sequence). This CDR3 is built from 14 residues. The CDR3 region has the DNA TGTGCCTGGAGTCCAACCGGGATTTACTACGAGCAGTACTTC. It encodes CAWSPTGIYYEQYF.

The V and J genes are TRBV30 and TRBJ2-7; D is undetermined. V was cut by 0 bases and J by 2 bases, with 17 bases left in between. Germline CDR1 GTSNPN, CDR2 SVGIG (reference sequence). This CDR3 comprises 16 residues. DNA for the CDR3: TGTGCCTGGAGTGTACTTTGGACGCCGGCCCCCTACGAGCAGTACTTC. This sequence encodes CAWSVLWTPAPYEQYF.

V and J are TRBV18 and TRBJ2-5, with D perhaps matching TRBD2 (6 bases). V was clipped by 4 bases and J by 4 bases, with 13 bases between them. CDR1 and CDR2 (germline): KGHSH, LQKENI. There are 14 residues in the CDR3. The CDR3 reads CASSLEGQVETQYF. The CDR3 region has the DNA TGTGCCAGCTCACTGGAGGGTCAGGTAGAGACCCAGTACTTC.

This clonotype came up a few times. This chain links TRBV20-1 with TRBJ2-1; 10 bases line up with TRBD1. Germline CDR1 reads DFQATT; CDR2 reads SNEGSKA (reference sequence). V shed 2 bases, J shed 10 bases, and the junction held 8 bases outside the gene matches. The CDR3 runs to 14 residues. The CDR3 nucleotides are TGCAGTGCTAGATCCGGGACAGGGGAGGAGGAGCAGTTCTTC. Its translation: CSARSGTGEEEQFF.

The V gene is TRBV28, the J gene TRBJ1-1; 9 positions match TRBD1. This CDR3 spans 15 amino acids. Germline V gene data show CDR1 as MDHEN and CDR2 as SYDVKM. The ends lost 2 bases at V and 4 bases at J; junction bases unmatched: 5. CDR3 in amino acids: CASSLRDRVGTEAFF. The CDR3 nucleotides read TGTGCCAGCAGTTTAAGGGACAGGGTCGGCACTGAAGCTTTCTTT.

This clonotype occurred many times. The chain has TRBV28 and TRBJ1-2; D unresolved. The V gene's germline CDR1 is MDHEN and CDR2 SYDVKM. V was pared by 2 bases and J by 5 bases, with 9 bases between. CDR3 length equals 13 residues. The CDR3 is CASSLRSGYGYTF. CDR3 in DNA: TGTGCCAGCAGTTTACGATCTGGGTATGGCTACACCTTC.

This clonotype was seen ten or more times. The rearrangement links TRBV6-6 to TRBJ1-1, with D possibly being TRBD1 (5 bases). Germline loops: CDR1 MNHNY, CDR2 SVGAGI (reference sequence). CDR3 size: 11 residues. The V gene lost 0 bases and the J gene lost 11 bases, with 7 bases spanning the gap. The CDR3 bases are TGTGCCAGCAGTTACTCGGGGCGGGCTTTCTTT. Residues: CASSYSGRAFF.

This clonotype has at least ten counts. In DNA, the CDR3 is TGCAGTGCCGACTCCGGGACAGGGGATTCACCCCTCCACTTT. This encodes CSADSGTGDSPLHF. The chain carries TRBV20-1 and TRBJ1-6, with 10 bases aligning to TRBD1. This CDR3 has 14 residues. Germline V lookup: CDR1 DFQATT, CDR2 SNEGSKA (reference sequence). V lost 6 bases and J lost 8; bases outside the gene matches: 7.

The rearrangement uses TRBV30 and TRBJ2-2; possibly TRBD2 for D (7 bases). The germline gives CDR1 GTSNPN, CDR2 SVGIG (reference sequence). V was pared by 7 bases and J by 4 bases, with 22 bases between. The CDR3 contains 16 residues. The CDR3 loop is CAFRPRGRAITGELFF. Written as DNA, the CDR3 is TGTGCCTTCCGCCCGAGGGGGAGGGCCATCACCGGGGAGCTGTTTTTT.

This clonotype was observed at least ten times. The CDR3 coding sequence is TGTGCCAGCAGTGAAGAGGCAGGTCCCTACGAGCAGTACTTC. This encodes CASSEEAGPYEQYF. This chain joins TRBV6-1 and TRBJ2-7; D is unresolved. The CDR3 covers 14 residues. Trimming stripped 1 base from V and 2 bases from J, with 9 bases between. Germline CDR1 and CDR2: MNHNS and SASEGT.

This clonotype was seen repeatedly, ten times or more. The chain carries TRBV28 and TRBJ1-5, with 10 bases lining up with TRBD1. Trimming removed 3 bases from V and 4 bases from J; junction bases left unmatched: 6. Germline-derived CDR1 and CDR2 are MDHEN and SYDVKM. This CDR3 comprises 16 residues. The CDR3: CASSFTGTGVNQPQHF. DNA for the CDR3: TGTGCCAGCAGTTTCACCGGGACAGGGGTAAATCAGCCCCAGCATTTT.

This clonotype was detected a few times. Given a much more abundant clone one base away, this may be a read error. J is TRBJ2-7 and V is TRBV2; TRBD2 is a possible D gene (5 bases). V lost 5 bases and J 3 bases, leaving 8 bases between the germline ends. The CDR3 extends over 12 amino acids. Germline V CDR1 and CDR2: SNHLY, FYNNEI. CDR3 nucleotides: TGTGCCAGCAGTTTCGACTACTACGAGCAGTACTTC. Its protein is CASSFDYYEQYF.

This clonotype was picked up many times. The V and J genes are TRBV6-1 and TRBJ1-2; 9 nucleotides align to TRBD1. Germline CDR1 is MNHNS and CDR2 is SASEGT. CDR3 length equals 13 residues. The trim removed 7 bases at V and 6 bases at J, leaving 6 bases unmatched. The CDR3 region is CASTPGTGNGYTF. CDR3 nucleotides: TGTGCCAGCACACCCGGGACAGGGAATGGCTACACCTTC.

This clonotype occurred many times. The CDR3, as DNA: TGTGCCAGCTCATTGGACAGGGCGAGGACTGAAGCTTTCTTT. Translation gives CASSLDRARTEAFF. This chain joins TRBV18 and TRBJ1-1; TRBD1 matches at 8 bases. Germline CDR1 is KGHSH and CDR2 is LQKENI. The CDR3 sequence is 14 residues long. The V segment lost 5 bases and the J segment 5 bases; nucleotides outside the gene matches: 7.

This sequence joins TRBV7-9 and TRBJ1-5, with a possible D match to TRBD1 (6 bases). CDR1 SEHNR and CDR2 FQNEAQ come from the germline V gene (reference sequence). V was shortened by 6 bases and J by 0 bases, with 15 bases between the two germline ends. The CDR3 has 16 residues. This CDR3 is CASRPRGSHSNQPQHF. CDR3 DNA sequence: TGTGCCAGCAGGCCTAGGGGGTCCCATAGCAATCAGCCCCAGCATTTT.

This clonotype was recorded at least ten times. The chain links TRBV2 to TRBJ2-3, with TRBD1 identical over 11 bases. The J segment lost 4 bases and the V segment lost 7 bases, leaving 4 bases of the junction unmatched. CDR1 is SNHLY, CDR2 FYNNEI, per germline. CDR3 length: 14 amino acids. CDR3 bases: TGTGCCAGCATAGAGGACAGGGGGCCAGATACGCAGTATTTT. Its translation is CASIEDRGPDTQYF.

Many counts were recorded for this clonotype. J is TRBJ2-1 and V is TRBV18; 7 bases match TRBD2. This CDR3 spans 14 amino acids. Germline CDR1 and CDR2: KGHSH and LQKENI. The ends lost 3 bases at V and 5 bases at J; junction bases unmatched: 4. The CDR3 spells CASSPPGLHNEQFF. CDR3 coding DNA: TGTGCCAGCTCACCGCCGGGACTACACAATGAGCAGTTCTTC.

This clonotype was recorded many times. CDR3 DNA sequence: TGCAGTGCTAGAGTTGGGACTAGCGGGACCCAAGAGACCCAGTACTTC. It yields the protein CSARVGTSGTQETQYF. This chain joins TRBV20-1 and TRBJ2-5, with 13 bases lining up with TRBD2. The CDR3 is 16 residues long. V lost 1 base, J lost 1 base, and 3 bases stayed unmatched. CDR1 and CDR2 from the germline V gene are DFQATT and SNEGSKA (reference sequence).

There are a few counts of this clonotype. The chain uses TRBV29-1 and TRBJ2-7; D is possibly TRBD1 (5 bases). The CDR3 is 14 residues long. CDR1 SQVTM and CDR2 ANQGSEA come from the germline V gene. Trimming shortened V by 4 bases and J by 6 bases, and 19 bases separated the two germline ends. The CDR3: CSVVQQGWIGEQYF. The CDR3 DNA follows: TGCAGCGTTGTTCAGCAGGGATGGATAGGCGAGCAGTACTTC.

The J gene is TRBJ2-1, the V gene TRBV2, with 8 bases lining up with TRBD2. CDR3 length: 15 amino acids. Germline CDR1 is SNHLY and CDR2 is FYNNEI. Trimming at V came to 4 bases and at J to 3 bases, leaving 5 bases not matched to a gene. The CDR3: CASSVPLAGYNEQFF. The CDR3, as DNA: TGTGCCAGCAGTGTCCCCCTAGCGGGCTACAATGAGCAGTTCTTC.

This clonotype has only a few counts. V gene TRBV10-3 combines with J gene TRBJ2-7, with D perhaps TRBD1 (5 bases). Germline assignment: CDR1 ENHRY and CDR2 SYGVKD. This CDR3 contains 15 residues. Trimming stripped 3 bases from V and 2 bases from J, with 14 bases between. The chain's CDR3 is CAISDPTQGAYEQYF. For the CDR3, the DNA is TGTGCCATCAGTGACCCAACCCAGGGTGCCTACGAGCAGTACTTC.

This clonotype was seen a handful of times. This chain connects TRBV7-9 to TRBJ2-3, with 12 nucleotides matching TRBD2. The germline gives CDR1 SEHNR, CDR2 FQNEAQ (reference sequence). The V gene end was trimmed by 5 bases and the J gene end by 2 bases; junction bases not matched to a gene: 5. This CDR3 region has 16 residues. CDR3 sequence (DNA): TGTGCCAGCAGCCACGGACTAGCGGGGCTCACAGATACGCAGTATTTT. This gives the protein CASSHGLAGLTDTQYF.

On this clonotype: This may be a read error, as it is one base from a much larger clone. CDR3 DNA sequence: TGTGCCAGCAGCCAAGTATGGGCGGATCAAACTAACTATGGCTACACCTTC. Its translation is CASSQVWADQTNYGYTF. V and J are TRBV3-1 and TRBJ1-2, with no clear D. V was pared by 1 base and J by 0 bases, with 15 bases between. Germline-derived CDR1 and CDR2 are LGHDT and YNNKEL (reference sequence). The CDR3 covers 17 residues.